This is a list of T cell receptor beta chains from one sample in a study of CD8 T cells in Susac syndrome. TCRdb itself ran the immunoSEQ multiplex PCR reads through MiXCR, one entry per CDR3 protein. Of about 300,000 distinct CDR3 sequences listed, roughly 90% are singletons. The sequenced sample consisted of CD8+ T cells from PBMCs. The source of these receptors is a human donor with multiple sclerosis. CDR3s include the opening cysteine and the closing phenylalanine or tryptophan. Fields, in order: J gene, D gene, clone size, V gene, CDR3 DNA, CDR3 protein. A D gene is named only where the DNA matches it firmly. Where a row states a size, it is once, few, many or the class of an expanded clone; other rows omit it.

TRBJ2-6 NA NA TRBV30 TGTGCCTGGAAAAGTCCGGGCGGGCCCTCTGGGGCCAACGTCCTGACTTTC CAWKSPGGPSGANVLTF
TRBJ2-3 TRBD2 NA TRBV6-2/TRBV6-3 TGTGCCAGCAGGGAGCGGGGGAATACGCAGTATTTT CASRERGNTQYF
TRBJ2-1 NA NA TRBV29-1 TGCAGCGTTGAGGGGGGATATGAGCAGTTCTTC CSVEGGYEQFF
TRBJ2-1 TRBD2 NA TRBV13 TGTGCCAGCAGCTTAAGCGGGAGTGATGAGCAGTTCTTC CASSLSGSDEQFF
TRBJ2-1 NA NA TRBV29-1 TGCAGCGCTTGGGCCGGCTCCTACAATGAGCAGTTCTTC CSAWAGSYNEQFF
TRBJ2-1 TRBD2 NA TRBV29-1 TGCAGCGTTTCGGGGGGGGCACGTGAGCAGTTCTTC CSVSGGAREQFF
TRBJ2-1 TRBD2 NA TRBV27 TGTGCCAGCAGGGTAGCGGGAGGCTATGAGCAGTTCTTC CASRVAGGYEQFF
TRBJ2-7 NA NA TRBV6-2/TRBV6-3 TGTGCCAGCAGTTACTCCCCGAGCTACGAGCAGTACTTC CASSYSPSYEQYF
TRBJ2-7 NA NA TRBV4-3 TGCGCCAGCAGCCAAGATCCGGGCCCCTCCTACGAGCAGTACTTC CASSQDPGPSYEQYF
TRBJ2-1 NA NA TRBV7-3 TGTGCCAGCAGCTTGCTAGCGAGTAATGAGCAGTTCTTC CASSLLASNEQFF
TRBJ2-1 NA NA TRBV6-5 TGTGCCAGCAGTCTACAGGGCCCCAGGTACAATGAGCAGTTCTTC CASSLQGPRYNEQFF
TRBJ2-1 NA NA TRBV18 TGTGCCAGCTCAAACGCTGAGCAGTTCTTC CASSNAEQFF
TRBJ2-1 NA NA TRBV20-1 TGCTCCGGGGATGGGGGGAATGAGCAGTTCTTC CSGDGGNEQFF
TRBJ1-2 NA NA TRBV7-9 TGTGCCAGCAGCTTGGGGGGAATAACAAATGGCTACACCTTC CASSLGGITNGYTF
TRBJ2-2 NA NA TRBV6-2/TRBV6-3 TGTGCCAGCAGTTATTTCCAGCCACAACTCACCGGGGAGCTGTTTTTT CASSYFQPQLTGELFF
TRBJ1-2 NA NA TRBV10-3 TGTGCCATCAGTGACTTGCGGGGCGATGGCTACACCTTC CAISDLRGDGYTF
TRBJ2-2 NA NA TRBV6-2/TRBV6-3 TGTGCCAGCAGCTGGACGACCAACGCCGGGGAGCTGTTTTTT CASSWTTNAGELFF
TRBJ2-3 NA NA TRBV12-3/TRBV12-4 TGTGCCAGCAGTTCAGTCCACACAGATACGCAGTATTTT CASSSVHTDTQYF
TRBJ2-3 NA NA TRBV15 TGTGCCACCAGCAGAGAAAGGGGGAATTCGGATACGCAGTATTTT CATSRERGNSDTQYF
TRBJ2-5 NA few TRBV4-1 TGCGCCAGCAGCCAAGTCGGGGGAGGTGGAGAGACCCAGTACTTC CASSQVGGGGETQYF
TRBJ2-3 TRBD1 NA TRBV7-8 TGTGCCAGCAGCTTGCGCCGCAAACAGGGGGGCACAGATACGCAGTATTTT CASSLRRKQGGTDTQYF
TRBJ2-3 TRBD1 NA TRBV6-5 TGTGCCAGCAGTTACTCGGACAGGGGGGATACGCAGTATTTT CASSYSDRGDTQYF
TRBJ1-1 NA NA TRBV30 TGTGCCTGGAGTGAGGTGGTCGGGGCTGAAGCTTTCTTT CAWSEVVGAEAFF
TRBJ1-6 TRBD1 NA TRBV27 TGTGCCAGCAGTTACAGGGGCTTAGCACTAAATTCACCCCTCCACTTT CASSYRGLALNSPLHF
TRBJ1-1 NA NA TRBV19 TGTGCCAGTAGATTAGAGACAGCAGGCACTGAAGCTTTCTTT CASRLETAGTEAFF